A single sample gave rise to the 20 T cell receptor beta chains below, sequenced in a study of T cells in Graves' hyperthyroidism and ophthalmopathy. TCR beta CDR3 sequences were amplified from RNA transcripts. First-round RT-PCR targeting the TCR CDR3 was performed with the HTBI primer set. TCRdb reprocessed the multiplex PCR reads via MiXCR and lists one record per CDR3 protein. The profile shows some 180,000 distinct CDR3 sequences, about a sixth of them singletons. Sequencing was carried out using blood. These receptor sequences come from a woman aged 50 to 65 with Graves' hyperthyroidism.

This clonotype was detected many times. This chain connects TRBV15 to TRBJ2-3; unclear D gene. The CDR3 is made up of 14 amino acids. Germline assignment: CDR1 LNHNV and CDR2 YYDKDF (reference sequence). V was clipped by 4 bases and J by 3 bases, with 11 bases between them. The chain's CDR3 is CATSKGSGTDTQYF. As DNA, the CDR3 is TGTGCCACCAGCAAGGGTTCTGGGACAGATACGCAGTATTTT.

This clonotype was observed at least ten times. This chain connects TRBV7-6 to TRBJ1-4; no clear D. V was clipped by 5 bases and J by 8 bases, with 12 bases between them. This CDR3 is built from 13 residues. CDR1 is SGHVS and CDR2 is FNYEAQ in the germline V gene. The CDR3 protein is CASSPQPVEKLFF. The CDR3 coding sequence is TGTGCCAGCAGCCCCCAGCCTGTCGAAAAACTGTTTTTT.

This clonotype was picked up many times. The V gene is TRBV9, the J gene TRBJ2-1, with D perhaps TRBD2 (7 bases). The CDR3 totals 15 residues. V was shortened by 0 bases and J by 5 bases, with 12 bases between the two germline ends. Per germline, CDR1 SGDLS and CDR2 YYNGEE. CDR3 sequence (DNA): TGTGCCAGCAGCGTAGTGAGGGGGGGGCACAATGAGCAGTTCTTC. Its translation is CASSVVRGGHNEQFF.

This clonotype was counted at least ten times. The rearrangement links TRBV19 to TRBJ1-1; 7 nucleotides line up with TRBD1. V shed 6 bases, J shed 0 bases, and the junction held 10 bases outside the gene matches. The CDR3 is 16 amino acids. Germline V gene data show CDR1 as LNHDA and CDR2 as SQIVND (reference sequence). CDR3: CASRTQGVKMNTEAFF. CDR3 nucleotide sequence: TGTGCCAGTAGAACCCAGGGGGTAAAGATGAACACTGAAGCTTTCTTT. Variable domain in full (rest from reference TRBV19 and TRBJ1-1): DGGITQSPKYLFRKEGQNVTLSCEQNLNHDAMYWYRQDPGQGLRLIYYSQIVNDFQKGDIAEGYSVSREKKESFPLTVTSAQKNPTAFYLCASRTQGVKMNTEAFFGQGTRLTVV.

This clonotype was counted ten times or more. The J gene is TRBJ1-2, the V gene TRBV20-1; D may be TRBD1 (6 bases). V gave up 5 bases and J gave up 4 bases, with 14 bases separating them. The CDR3 contains 13 residues. CDR1 and CDR2 from the germline V gene are DFQATT and SNEGSKA (reference sequence). The CDR3 DNA follows: TGCAGTGCTGAAAGGACAGCCAGCTATGGCTACACCTTC. Translating it yields CSAERTASYGYTF.

This clonotype was recorded at least ten times. The V call is TRBV28, the J call TRBJ2-7; D unclear. CDR1 and CDR2 from the germline V gene are MDHEN and SYDVKM. This CDR3 contains 12 residues. The V gene lost 4 bases and the J gene lost 6 bases, with 10 bases spanning the gap. CDR3 amino acids: CASSYPGGEQYF. For the CDR3, the DNA is TGTGCCAGCAGTTACCCGGGTGGCGAGCAGTACTTC.

This clonotype was seen at least ten times. V gene TRBV7-6 combines with J gene TRBJ2-1; a possible D gene is TRBD1 (5 bases). Trimming shortened V by 0 bases and J by 6 bases, and 12 bases separated the two germline ends. Germline values: CDR1 SGHVS, CDR2 FNYEAQ. The CDR3 is 15 amino acids. CDR3 loop: CASSLAGPRSNEQFF. Here the CDR3 DNA reads TGTGCCAGCAGCTTAGCGGGGCCGAGATCCAATGAGCAGTTCTTC.

This clonotype was found once. A much larger clonotype is one base distant, so this may be a read error. The chain has TRBV27 and TRBJ2-7; TRBD2 agrees at 10 bases. The CDR3 covers 18 residues. V was pared by 1 base and J by 2 bases, with 11 bases of the junction left unmatched. Germline CDR1 reads MNHEY; CDR2 reads SMNVEV (reference sequence). The CDR3 nucleotides are TGTGCCAGCAGTTTATTACCCACTCCGGGACTAGCGACCTACGAGCAGTACTTC. Residues: CASSLLPTPGLATYEQYF.

This clonotype has a count of ten or more. CDR3 loop: CASSNTGVQPQHF. As DNA, the CDR3 is TGTGCCAGCAGTAATACAGGGGTTCAGCCCCAGCATTTT. This rearrangement joins TRBV28 to TRBJ1-5, with 7 bases aligning to TRBD1. The CDR3 has 13 residues. V lost 5 bases and J lost 6; bases outside the gene matches: 4. Germline V gene sequence: CDR1 MDHEN, CDR2 SYDVKM.

The sample holds many counts of this clonotype. For the CDR3, the DNA is TGTGCCAGCGGGCAGGGGGGAGGGTATAGCAATCAGCCCCAGCATTTT. Its protein product is CASGQGGGYSNQPQHF. The V and J genes are TRBV12-3 or TRBV12-4 and TRBJ1-5, with 7 bases fitting TRBD1. The CDR3 length is 16 residues. V was clipped by 8 bases and J by 0 bases; unmatched bases: 10.

V gene TRBV7-9 combines with J gene TRBJ1-1; the match to TRBD1 covers 7 bases. The V gene's germline CDR1 is SEHNR and CDR2 FQNEAQ (reference sequence). This CDR3 has 17 amino acids. V was pared by 1 base and J by 0 bases, with 8 bases of the junction left unmatched. CDR3 in amino acids: CASSLGATGSMNTEAFF. DNA for the CDR3: TGTGCCAGCAGCTTAGGAGCGACAGGGTCCATGAACACTGAAGCTTTCTTT. Combining the CDR3 with reference TRBV7-9 and TRBJ1-1 gives the whole variable domain DTGVSQNPRHKITKRGQNVTFRCDPISEHNRLYWYRQTLGQGPEFLTYFQNEAQLEKSRLLSDRFSAERPKGSFSTLEIQRTEQGDSAMYLCASSLGATGSMNTEAFFGQGTRLTVV.

This clonotype was found many times. The rearrangement uses TRBV3-1 and TRBJ1-2, with 10 bases that match TRBD1. Trimming removed 3 bases from V and 2 bases from J; junction bases left unmatched: 3. This CDR3 has 15 amino acids. Germline values: CDR1 LGHDT, CDR2 YNNKEL (reference sequence). The CDR3 nucleotides are TGTGCCAGCAGCCATCGGACAGGGGGGAACTATGGCTACACCTTC. It is translated as CASSHRTGGNYGYTF.

This clonotype was seen at least ten times. The V gene is TRBV29-1, the J gene TRBJ1-2, with TRBD1 identical over 7 bases. V shed 2 bases, J shed 0 bases, and the junction held 9 bases outside the gene matches. The CDR3 runs to 16 residues. In germline, CDR1 is SQVTM, CDR2 ANQGSEA. The CDR3 loop reads CSVEPRAGGANYGYTF. In DNA form, the CDR3 reads TGCAGCGTTGAACCTCGGGCAGGGGGTGCTAACTATGGCTACACCTTC.

This chain joins TRBV28 and TRBJ2-1; D is perhaps TRBD2 (7 bases). The V gene's germline CDR1 is MDHEN and CDR2 SYDVKM. The V end lost 5 bases, the J end lost 8 bases, and 10 bases lay between the germline ends. The CDR3 has 12 amino acids. This CDR3 reads CASSGRGDEQFF. DNA of the CDR3: TGTGCCAGCAGTGGGAGGGGGGATGAGCAGTTCTTC.

J is TRBJ1-4 and V is TRBV5-1; D is perhaps TRBD1 (5 bases). Between the trimmed V and J ends, which lost 3 bases and 5 bases, there was a span of 17 bases. The CDR3 contains 16 residues. CDR1 is SGHRS, CDR2 YFSETQ, per germline. The CDR3, as DNA: TGCGCCAGCAGCTGGCTGCTGGGGACGGAGAATGAAAAACTGTTTTTT. Its translation is CASSWLLGTENEKLFF.

This clonotype was seen repeatedly, ten times or more. The V and J genes are TRBV7-2 and TRBJ1-2; D perhaps matches TRBD1 (5 bases). CDR3 size: 15 residues. The V and J ends lost 1 base and 8 bases respectively, with 17 bases between them. Germline assignment: CDR1 SGHTA and CDR2 FQGNSA. The CDR3 here is CASSLDSSRVNGYTF. In DNA, the CDR3 is TGTGCCAGCAGCTTAGACTCATCCAGGGTAAACGGCTACACCTTC.

This clonotype was recorded many times. J is TRBJ2-3 and V is TRBV7-3, with D uncertain. Germline V gene sequence: CDR1 SGHTA, CDR2 FQGTGA. V dropped 3 bases and J dropped 3 bases, with 13 bases sitting between them. CDR3 length: 15 residues. The CDR3 DNA reads TGTGCCAGCAGCTTTAGCTCGGGCCCTACAGATACGCAGTATTTT. It translates to CASSFSSGPTDTQYF.

The chain carries TRBV28 and TRBJ1-4, with a weak D call TRBD1 (5 bases). Per the germline V gene, CDR1 is MDHEN and CDR2 is SYDVKM. V was pared by 3 bases and J by 3 bases, with 11 bases between. There are 15 residues in the CDR3. The DNA for the CDR3 is TGTGCCAGCAGTTTGGCGGGACCCTCTAATGAAAAACTGTTTTTT. Translating it yields CASSLAGPSNEKLFF.

This clonotype was recorded many times. The chain uses TRBV5-1 and TRBJ1-2; possible D gene TRBD1, 6 bases. Deletions cut 4 bases from V and 4 bases from J, with 14 bases between. Germline V gives CDR1 SGHRS, CDR2 YFSETQ. This CDR3 spans 14 amino acids. This CDR3 reads CASSPWTESYGYTF. The CDR3 nucleotides are TGCGCCAGCAGCCCTTGGACAGAGAGCTATGGCTACACCTTC.

This clonotype appeared many times. The chain is built from TRBV2 and TRBJ1-4; D gene ambiguous. The CDR3 has 15 amino acids. Trimming stripped 6 bases from V and 0 bases from J, with 11 bases between. Germline CDR1 reads SNHLY; CDR2 reads FYNNEI. The CDR3 bases are TGTGCCAGCAGCAGAGAATACACAACTAATGAAAAACTGTTTTTT. Translated, it gives CASSREYTTNEKLFF.